The 11 T cell receptor beta chains below all came from one sample that was sequenced in a study of identical twins (dated by TCRdb to 2016 to 2018). Library method: 5' RACE. Sequencing relied on an Illumina HiSeq 2000. The public reads were run again by TCRdb, first through fastp at Q25 and then through MiXCR, and only productive beta chains were kept. One record per CDR3 amino acid sequence lists the most common genes and DNA. For this sample there are 450,000 or so distinct CDR3 sequences; roughly a quarter appear just once. The ten largest clones add up to around 3% of the sample. The same data also contributed to another study, on T cells expressing NK-cell markers.

Sequences were obtained from CD4+ T cells sorted from blood. These receptors were obtained from a woman aged 18 to 35 in good health.

This chain connects TRBV4-2 to TRBJ1-6; D perhaps matches TRBD1 (5 bases). The CDR3 sequence is 14 residues long. V dropped 1 base and J dropped 11 bases, with 12 bases sitting between them. Germline loops: CDR1 LGHNA, CDR2 YNFKEQ. The chain's CDR3 is CASSQGPGDPPLHF. CDR3 DNA sequence: TGTGCCAGCAGCCAAGGGCCGGGGGATCCACCCCTCCACTTT.

J is TRBJ2-3 and V is TRBV7-3, with D possibly matching TRBD2 (6 bases). Germline V gene data show CDR1 as SGHTA and CDR2 as FQGTGA. The CDR3 is 15 amino acids. The V gene lost 6 bases and the J gene lost 6 bases, with 19 bases spanning the gap. CDR3 coding DNA: TGTGCCAGCAGTCCGACTAGTAGGGCGCTGGATACGCAGTATTTT. Translation: CASSPTSRALDTQYF.

This clonotype came up a few times. The chain combines TRBV20-1 with TRBJ2-2; no clear D gene. Trimming removed 3 bases from V and 6 bases from J, with 8 bases in between. The germline CDR1 and CDR2 sequences are DFQATT and SNEGSKA (reference sequence). This CDR3 comprises 12 residues. This CDR3 is CSASGLAGELFF. The DNA for the CDR3 is TGCAGTGCTAGCGGTTTGGCCGGGGAGCTGTTTTTT.

The chain uses TRBV2 and TRBJ1-5; D gene ambiguous. The CDR3 is 14 amino acids. Germline V CDR1 and CDR2: SNHLY, FYNNEI. V was clipped by 3 bases and J by 7 bases, with 13 bases between them. CDR3 nucleotide sequence: TGTGCCAGCAGTGATAAAACCCTGGGGCAGCCCCAGCATTTT. Amino acids: CASSDKTLGQPQHF.

This clonotype was seen only a few times. The chain recombines TRBV3-1 with TRBJ2-7; 7 nucleotides match TRBD1. Germline assignment: CDR1 LGHDT and CDR2 YNNKEL (reference sequence). This CDR3 spans 13 amino acids. The V gene end was trimmed by 3 bases and the J gene end by 6 bases; junction bases not matched to a gene: 5. For the CDR3, the DNA is TGTGCCAGCAGCCATGGGGACAGAAGCGAGCAGTACTTC. As protein: CASSHGDRSEQYF.

The sample holds a few counts of this clonotype. The J gene is TRBJ1-1, the V gene TRBV5-1, with D uncertain. Trimming took 4 bases from V and 7 from J, leaving 11 bases between them. Germline V CDR1 and CDR2: SGHRS, YFSETQ. The CDR3 sequence is 12 residues long. The CDR3: CASSKGADEAFF. The CDR3 DNA reads TGCGCCAGCAGCAAAGGAGCAGATGAAGCTTTCTTT.

This clonotype came up a few times. The chain carries TRBV20-1 and TRBJ2-5, with D possibly TRBD1 on 5 matching bases. Germline loops: CDR1 DFQATT, CDR2 SNEGSKA (reference sequence). This CDR3 has 11 amino acids. Here the CDR3 reads CSAGRQETQYF. The CDR3 region has the DNA TGCAGCGCAGGGCGCCAAGAGACCCAGTACTTC.

This rearrangement joins TRBV3-1 to TRBJ1-1; D gene uncertain. The CDR3 spans 13 residues. With 6 bases removed from V and 4 bases from J, the gap between germline ends came to 12 bases. Germline-derived CDR1 and CDR2 are LGHDT and YNNKEL (reference sequence). The CDR3 nucleotides are TGTGCCAGCAGGGATAATGGCGGCACTGAAGCTTTCTTT. Its protein product is CASRDNGGTEAFF.

This clonotype appeared a few times. The V and J genes are TRBV5-1 and TRBJ2-2; the D is unclear. The CDR3 is 16 residues long. The germline V gene encodes CDR1 SGHRS and CDR2 YFSETQ. Trimming removed 0 bases from V and 4 bases from J, with 13 bases in between. The CDR3: CASSLEGGLSTGELFF. CDR3 DNA: TGCGCCAGCAGCTTGGAGGGCGGCCTTAGCACCGGGGAGCTGTTTTTT.

The rearrangement links TRBV2 to TRBJ1-5; no clear D gene. The V end was cut by 3 bases, the J end by 7 bases, with 10 bases between. In germline, CDR1 is SNHLY, CDR2 FYNNEI. The CDR3 extends over 13 amino acids. Here the CDR3 reads CASSETWRQPQHF. In nucleotides, the CDR3 is TGTGCCAGCAGTGAGACGTGGCGCCAGCCCCAGCATTTT.

The rearrangement joins TRBV2 to TRBJ1-5; no clear D. Germline CDR1 SNHLY, CDR2 FYNNEI. The germline V and J ends were trimmed by 3 bases and 7 bases, with 13 bases remaining between them. The CDR3 has 14 amino acids. CDR3: CASSDMWGRQPQHF. For the CDR3, the DNA is TGTGCCAGCAGTGACATGTGGGGTCGGCAGCCCCAGCATTTT.